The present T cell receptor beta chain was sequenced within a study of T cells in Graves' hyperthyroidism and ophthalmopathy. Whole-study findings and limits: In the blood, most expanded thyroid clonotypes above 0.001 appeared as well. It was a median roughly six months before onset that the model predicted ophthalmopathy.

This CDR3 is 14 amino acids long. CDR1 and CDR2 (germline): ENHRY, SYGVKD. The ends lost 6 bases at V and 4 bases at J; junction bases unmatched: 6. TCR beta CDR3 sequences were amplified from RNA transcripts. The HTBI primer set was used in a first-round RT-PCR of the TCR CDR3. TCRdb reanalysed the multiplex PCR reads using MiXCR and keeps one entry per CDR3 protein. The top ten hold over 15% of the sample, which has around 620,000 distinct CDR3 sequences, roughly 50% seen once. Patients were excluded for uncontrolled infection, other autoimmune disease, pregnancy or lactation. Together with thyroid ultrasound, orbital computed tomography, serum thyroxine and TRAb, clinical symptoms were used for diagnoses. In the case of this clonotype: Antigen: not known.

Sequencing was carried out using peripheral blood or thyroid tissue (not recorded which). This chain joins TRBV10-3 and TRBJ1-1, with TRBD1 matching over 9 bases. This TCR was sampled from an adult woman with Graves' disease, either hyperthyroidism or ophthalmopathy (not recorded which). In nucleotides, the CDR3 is TGTGCCATCAGGGGGACAGGGACCTCCACTGAAGCTTTCTTT. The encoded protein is CAIRGTGTSTEAFF.